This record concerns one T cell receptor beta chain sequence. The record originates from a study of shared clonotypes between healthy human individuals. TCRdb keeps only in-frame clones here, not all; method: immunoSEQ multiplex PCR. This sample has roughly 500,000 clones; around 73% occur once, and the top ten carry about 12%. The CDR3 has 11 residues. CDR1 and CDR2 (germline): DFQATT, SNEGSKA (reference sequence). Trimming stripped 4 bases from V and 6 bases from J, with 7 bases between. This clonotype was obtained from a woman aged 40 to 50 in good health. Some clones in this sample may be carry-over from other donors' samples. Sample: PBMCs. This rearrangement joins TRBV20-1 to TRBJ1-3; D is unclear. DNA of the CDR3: TGCAGTGCTACCCAGCCAAACACCATATATTTT. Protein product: CSATQPNTIYF.